This T cell receptor beta chain was observed in a study of blood T cell repertoires in COVID-19. The CDR3 is 12 amino acids. Trimming pared 4 bases from V and 6 bases from J, leaving 9 bases between. Germline V gives CDR1 LNHDA, CDR2 SQIVND (reference sequence). Method: immunoSEQ multiplex PCR; TCRdb's copy keeps in-frame clones and lacks some. This sample has 50,000 to 60,000 clones; roughly 87% occur once, and the top ten carry roughly 3.4%. The rearrangement joins TRBV19 to TRBJ1-2, with a possible D match to TRBD1 (6 bases). The TCR was taken from a man aged 40-50 years with COVID-19, enrolled during active disease. The sample taken for sequencing was peripheral blood. CDR3 nucleotide sequence: TGTGCCAGTAGTAGACAGGCGAATGGCTACACCTTC. It encodes CASSRQANGYTF.